Shown below are 20 T cell receptor beta chains from a single sample sequenced in a study of blood T cell repertoires in COVID-19 (dated by TCRdb to the early 2020s). The library relied on the immunoSEQ multiplex PCR assay. This immuneACCESS table, as held by TCRdb, lists in-frame sequences with V and J called but not all clones. Of the missing ones, under half trace to an unresolved V gene in checked studies; the others have no known cause. In this sample the table shows roughly 55,000 clones, about 82% of which occur a single time. The leading ten clones occupy approximately 12% of the sample. The sample comprised peripheral blood. These receptors originate from a man between 65 and 80 years old with active COVID-19.

This clone was found a few times. The gene calls are TRBV27 and TRBJ1-2, with D possibly being TRBD1 (6 bases). V lost 2 bases, J lost 2 bases, and 15 bases lay in between. The CDR3 is 16 residues long. Germline assignment: CDR1 MNHEY and CDR2 SMNVEV (reference sequence). The CDR3 reads CASSLGPGGGNYGYTF. The CDR3 nucleotides are TGTGCCAGCAGTTTAGGGCCCGGTGGGGGCAACTATGGCTACACCTTC.

The chain employs TRBV19 and TRBJ2-1; 7 positions agree with TRBD1. Trimming cost V 0 bases and J 0 bases; bases outside gene matches: 2. Germline loops: CDR1 LNHDA, CDR2 SQIVND (reference sequence). This CDR3 region has 16 residues. This chain's CDR3 is CASSIEGQLSYNEQFF. CDR3 DNA: TGTGCCAGTAGTATAGAGGGACAGCTCTCCTACAATGAGCAGTTCTTC.

The chain joins TRBV7-9 to TRBJ2-7; perhaps TRBD1 as D (6 bases). V was trimmed by 8 bases and J by 2 bases, leaving 10 bases between them. This CDR3 spans 12 amino acids. Per germline, CDR1 SEHNR and CDR2 FQNEAQ (reference sequence). The CDR3: CASEGQTYEQYF. The CDR3 DNA is TGTGCCAGCGAAGGACAGACCTACGAGCAGTACTTC.

This chain connects TRBV10-3 to TRBJ2-5; D perhaps matches TRBD1 (6 bases). V lost 7 bases to trimming and J lost 4 bases, with 13 bases between them. In germline, CDR1 is ENHRY, CDR2 SYGVKD. This CDR3 spans 13 amino acids. For the CDR3, the DNA is TGTGCCATCACCGCAGGGGATGGAGAGACCCAGTACTTC. It specifies CAITAGDGETQYF.

The chain joins TRBV21-1 to TRBJ1-1; the table assigns TRBD1, which was not confirmed against the DNA. TRBV21-1 is listed as a pseudogene. The CDR3 loop spans 15 amino acids. Here the CDR3 DNA reads TGTGCCAGCAGCAGAGACAGGGCAAGAAGTACTGAAGCTTTCTTT. Translated: CASSRDRARSTEAFF.

The CDR3 DNA reads TGCAGCGTTGAAGAAATGGGGACAGAAGAGACCCAGTACTTC. Translated, it gives CSVEEMGTEETQYF. The V and J genes are TRBV29-1 and TRBJ2-5; 7 nucleotides match TRBD1. The germline CDR1 and CDR2 sequences are SQVTM and ANQGSEA. CDR3 length: 14 residues. The V segment lost 0 bases and the J segment 3 bases; nucleotides outside the gene matches: 4.

The chain couples TRBV2 to TRBJ2-7, with unresolved D. Trimming pared 3 bases from V and 0 bases from J, leaving 3 bases between. The germline CDR1 and CDR2 sequences are SNHLY and FYNNEI. This CDR3 comprises 12 residues. Written as DNA, the CDR3 is TGTGCCAGCAGTGACAACTCCTACGAGCAGTACTTC. Its translation is CASSDNSYEQYF.

The genes are TRBV4-1 and TRBJ2-6; 11 nucleotides line up with TRBD1. This CDR3 is built from 18 residues. Looked up from germline, CDR1 is MGHRA and CDR2 is YSYEKL. J gave up 0 bases and V 5 bases, and 6 bases lay outside the gene matches. CDR3 in DNA: TGCGCCAGCAGCAACCGGGACAGGGGGAGCTCTGGGGCCAACGTCCTGACTTTC. This codes for CASSNRDRGSSGANVLTF.

The CDR3 sequence: CASSWTGLQPQHF. The CDR3 DNA reads as TGTGCCAGCAGTTGGACAGGGTTGCAACCCCAGCATTTT. This chain connects TRBV6-2 or TRBV6-3 to TRBJ1-5; 8 bases fit TRBD1. The CDR3 sequence is 13 residues long. Per germline, CDR1 MNHEY and CDR2 SVGEGT. With V trimmed by 4 bases and J by 10 bases, 6 bases remained unmatched.

This clone was seen a single time. The CDR3 spells CASSPTRGMDSPLHF. The CDR3 region has the DNA TGTGCCAGCAGCCCTACCAGGGGGATGGATTCACCCCTCCACTTT. This chain joins TRBV9 and TRBJ1-6, with 7 bases identical to TRBD1. The CDR3 has 15 amino acids. The ends lost 4 bases at V and 8 bases at J; junction bases unmatched: 9. Germline CDR1 SGDLS, CDR2 YYNGEE.

The gene calls are TRBV20-1 and TRBJ2-3; 10 nucleotides agree with TRBD2. Germline V gene lookup returns CDR1 DFQATT and CDR2 SNEGSKA (reference sequence). After removal of 3 bases from V and 6 bases from J, the junction contained 6 bases not matched to a gene. This CDR3 is 14 amino acids long. DNA for the CDR3: TGCAGTGCTAGTGGGGGACTAGCGTCGGATACGCAGTATTTT. It translates to CSASGGLASDTQYF.

The V call is TRBV5-4, the J call TRBJ1-5; the D gene is possibly TRBD1 (6 bases). This CDR3 comprises 13 residues. CDR1 is SGHNT and CDR2 is YYREEE in the germline V gene (reference sequence). Trimming took 7 bases from V and 5 from J, leaving 13 bases between them. The CDR3 DNA reads as TGTGCCAGCGGGCAGGGGATGGATCAGCCCCAGCATTTT. The encoded protein is CASGQGMDQPQHF.

V is TRBV3-1 (or the pseudogene TRBV3-2) and J is TRBJ1-1; 7 bases fit TRBD1. In germline, CDR1 is LGHDT, CDR2 YNNKEL (reference sequence). With 3 bases clipped from V and 1 base from J, the junction kept 5 bases outside the gene matches. CDR3 length: 15 residues. CDR3 protein: CASSQTGRSNTEAFF. The CDR3 nucleotides are TGTGCCAGCAGCCAGACAGGGCGTTCGAACACTGAAGCTTTCTTT.

This chain joins TRBV11-2 and TRBJ2-2; 9 bases align to TRBD2. V was clipped by 0 bases and J by 6 bases; unmatched bases: 14. This CDR3 has 19 amino acids. Germline-derived CDR1 and CDR2 are SGHAT and FQNNGV. The CDR3 sequence: CASSLDPRGAGGPSGELFF. The CDR3, as DNA: TGTGCCAGCAGCTTAGACCCCCGGGGGGCGGGGGGGCCTTCCGGGGAGCTGTTTTTT.

The table lists this clone with a few counts. The chain links TRBV7-9 to TRBJ1-5, with 8 bases lining up with TRBD1. The V segment lost 3 bases and the J segment 1 base; nucleotides outside the gene matches: 5. The V gene's germline CDR1 is SEHNR and CDR2 FQNEAQ (reference sequence). The CDR3 covers 16 residues. For the CDR3, the DNA is TGTGCCAGCAGCTTTGCCGGGACAGGAAGCAATCAGCCCCAGCATTTT. It yields the protein CASSFAGTGSNQPQHF.

V usage is TRBV5-5 and J usage is TRBJ2-7, with 9 bases that match TRBD1. Germline V CDR1 and CDR2: SGHKS, YYEKEE (reference sequence). Trimming cost V 2 bases and J 4 bases; bases outside gene matches: 7. This CDR3 spans 15 amino acids. This chain's CDR3 is CASSLTGTGPYEQYF. As DNA, the CDR3 is TGTGCCAGCAGCTTAACCGGGACAGGGCCTTACGAGCAGTACTTC.

The V gene is TRBV2, the J gene TRBJ1-4; TRBD1 matches 8 bases. The CDR3 has 15 residues. Per the germline V gene, CDR1 is SNHLY and CDR2 is FYNNEI. V dropped 4 bases and J dropped 4; count of bases not matched to a gene: 5. This CDR3 reads CASSVNRGVNEKLFF. As DNA, the CDR3 is TGTGCCAGCAGTGTCAACAGGGGGGTTAATGAAAAACTGTTTTTT.

The chain carries TRBV7-2 and TRBJ2-5, with 10 bases identical to TRBD2. The J segment lost 2 bases and the V segment lost 5 bases, leaving 5 bases of the junction unmatched. The CDR3 has 15 amino acids. CDR1 is SGHTA, CDR2 FQGNSA, per germline. DNA of the CDR3: TGTGCCAGCAGCACCCAGCGGGGGGGGCAAGAGACCCAGTACTTC. Translating gives CASSTQRGGQETQYF.

The gene calls are TRBV7-2 and TRBJ2-7; 9 bases are a match to TRBD2. Germline V lookup: CDR1 SGHTA, CDR2 FQGNSA. J was trimmed by 3 bases and V by 3 bases; bases with no gene match: 9. The CDR3 length is 16 residues. The CDR3 DNA reads TGTGCCAGCAGCTTGCCAGCGGGGGGTTCCCTCTACGAGCAGTACTTC. Amino acid sequence: CASSLPAGGSLYEQYF.

This chain links TRBV2 with TRBJ1-5; D perhaps matches TRBD1 (5 bases). V lost 6 bases, J lost 4 bases, and 10 bases lay in between. Germline CDR1 and CDR2: SNHLY and FYNNEI. CDR3 length equals 13 residues. CDR3 loop: CASRGQQNQPQHF. CDR3 bases: TGTGCCAGCAGGGGGCAACAAAATCAGCCCCAGCATTTT. Supplemented by reference TRBV2 and TRBJ1-5, the full variable domain reads EPEVTQTPSHQVTQMGQEVILRCVPISNHLYFYWYRQILGQKVEFLVSFYNNEISEKSEIFDDQFSVERPDGSNFTLKIRSTKLEDSAMYFCASRGQQNQPQHFGDGTRLSIL.